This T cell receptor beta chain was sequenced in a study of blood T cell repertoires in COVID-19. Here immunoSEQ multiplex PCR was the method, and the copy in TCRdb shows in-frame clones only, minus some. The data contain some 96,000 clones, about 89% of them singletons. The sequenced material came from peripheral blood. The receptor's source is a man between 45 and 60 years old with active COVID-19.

CDR3 amino acids: CASSLVRDEQYF. The CDR3 DNA reads TGCGCCAGCAGCTTGGTCCGCGACGAGCAGTACTTC. The V and J genes are TRBV5-1 and TRBJ2-7; D is unresolved. With 0 bases removed from V and 5 bases from J, the gap between germline ends came to 6 bases. CDR1 is SGHRS and CDR2 is YFSETQ in the germline V gene. There are 12 residues in the CDR3.